This TCR beta chain was found in a study of T cells after yellow fever vaccination. Comment on this clonotype: Its antigen is not known.

The CDR3 is 14 amino acids. Germline assignment: CDR1 MDHEN and CDR2 SYDVKM. Trimming shortened V by 3 bases and J by 4 bases, and 10 bases separated the two germline ends. TCR cDNA, made by 5'RACE template switching, carried an added universal primer site and UMIs. From the 5' RACE reads, TCRdb called clonotypes with MiXCR, one entry per CDR3 protein. Among some 420,000 distinct CDR3 sequences listed, about 19% were seen once. Overall study findings and caveats: Peak timing came faster in the weaker secondary response, day 5 versus 15. Abundant clonotypes (contaminants from the bulk population) could be present in FACS-sorted repertoires. Most clones from primary vaccination resurfaced after the booster (around 97% CD4, 75% to 90% CD8).

The material sequenced was PBMCs, taken before the yellow fever booster vaccination. This sequence was found in a man younger than 35 who received the YFV17D yellow fever vaccine. The J gene is TRBJ2-1, the V gene TRBV28; possibly TRBD2 for D (6 bases). The CDR3 sequence is CASSLLGGYNEQFF. CDR3 in DNA: TGTGCCAGCAGTTTGCTGGGGGGTTACAATGAGCAGTTCTTC.